Following are 14 T cell receptor beta chains from one sample sequenced in a study of blood T cell repertoires in COVID-19. The table came from immunoSEQ multiplex PCR; TCRdb's copy has only in-frame clones and leaves some out. Altogether some 180,000 clones are present, 75% to 90% being singletons, with the ten largest covering around 8%. Input material: peripheral blood. The receptors here all came from a woman aged 60-75 years with acute or convalescent COVID-19.

This chain connects TRBV9 to TRBJ1-1, with TRBD1 matching over 7 bases. CDR3 length equals 14 residues. V dropped 7 bases and J dropped 0; count of bases not matched to a gene: 6. Germline CDR1 is SGDLS and CDR2 is YYNGEE. The CDR3 sequence: CASARGQVNTEAFF. The CDR3, as DNA: TGTGCCAGCGCCCGAGGACAGGTGAACACTGAAGCTTTCTTT.

The chain carries TRBV25-1 and TRBJ1-2; TRBD1 is a possible D gene (6 bases). Trimming shortened V by 6 bases and J by 5 bases, and 16 bases separated the two germline ends. The CDR3 has 14 amino acids. Germline V gives CDR1 MGHDK, CDR2 SYGVNS. In nucleotides, the CDR3 is TGTGCCAGCAGCCCCGGGACAACTGGTTATGGCTACACCTTC. It translates to CASSPGTTGYGYTF.

J is TRBJ2-1 and V is TRBV5-1; a possible D gene is TRBD2 (5 bases). The V and J ends lost 2 bases and 0 bases respectively, with 9 bases between them. From germline, CDR1 is SGHRS and CDR2 YFSETQ. The CDR3 totals 15 residues. CDR3 residues: CASSLEGNSYNEQFF. CDR3 DNA: TGCGCCAGCAGCTTAGAGGGTAACTCCTACAATGAGCAGTTCTTC.

The chain couples TRBV6-5 to TRBJ1-2, with D unclear. V lost 7 bases, J lost 0 bases, and 15 bases lay in between. Germline CDR1 is MNHEY and CDR2 is SVGAGI. CDR3 size: 15 residues. In DNA form, the CDR3 reads TGTGCCAGCATCCCGTCTGGAGTTGCTAACTATGGCTACACCTTC. Translating it yields CASIPSGVANYGYTF.

The rearrangement links TRBV5-1 to TRBJ2-6; a weak D match, TRBD2 (5 bases). V lost 2 bases and J lost 4, with 10 bases in between. Germline-derived CDR1 and CDR2 are SGHRS and YFSETQ. The length of the CDR3 is 15 residues. Written as DNA, the CDR3 is TGCGCCAGCAGCTTTCTAGCTTCCGGGGCCAACGTCCTGACTTTC. Encoded protein: CASSFLASGANVLTF.

This clone has a handful of counts. The chain carries TRBV20-1 and TRBJ2-3; 7 bases match TRBD2. Losses at the gene ends were 3 bases for V and 6 bases for J; bases not matched to a gene: 12. CDR1 DFQATT and CDR2 SNEGSKA come from the germline V gene (reference sequence). This CDR3 contains 15 residues. CDR3 nucleotides: TGCAGTGCTAGTGGAAGTGCGGGAGCACAGGATACGCAGTATTTT. This encodes CSASGSAGAQDTQYF.

The rearrangement joins TRBV6-5 to TRBJ2-2; a weak D match, TRBD2 (5 bases). From germline, CDR1 is MNHEY and CDR2 SVGAGI. The V gene lost 2 bases and the J gene lost 0 bases, with 10 bases spanning the gap. The CDR3 runs to 16 residues. In DNA form, the CDR3 reads TGTGCCAGCAGTTACAGCGGACGGACGAACACCGGGGAGCTGTTTTTT. This codes for CASSYSGRTNTGELFF.

A remark on this clone: A much larger clonotype is one base distant, so this may be a read error. Other DNA sequences from this sample encode an identical CDR3 as well. V and J are TRBV7-2 and TRBJ1-5, with D perhaps matching TRBD1 (5 bases). The CDR3 is 13 amino acids. Germline V lookup: CDR1 SGHTA, CDR2 FQGNSA. The V end lost 1 base, the J end lost 4 bases, and 5 bases lay between the germline ends. The DNA for the CDR3 is TGTGCCAGCAGCTTAGGACAGAATCAGCCCCAGCATTTT. Its translation is CASSLGQNQPQHF.

This chain links TRBV30 with TRBJ1-3; no reliable D call. Germline CDR1 and CDR2: GTSNPN and SVGIG (reference sequence). The CDR3 has 12 residues. With 7 bases removed from V and 3 bases from J, the gap between germline ends came to 10 bases. CDR3 loop: CASERFGNTIYF. Written as DNA, the CDR3 is TGTGCCTCCGAGAGGTTTGGAAACACCATATATTTT.

The count of this clone is one. The chain recombines TRBV3-1 (or the pseudogene TRBV3-2) with TRBJ1-1; tentative D call: TRBD1 (5 bases). Germline assignment: CDR1 LGHDT and CDR2 YNNKEL (reference sequence). V was trimmed by 0 bases and J by 4 bases, leaving 12 bases between them. The CDR3 length is 15 residues. CDR3 DNA: TGTGCCAGCAGCCAAGATGCAGGGTCGGGCACTGAAGCTTTCTTT. Translating gives CASSQDAGSGTEAFF.

This clone was observed a single time. The chain carries TRBV5-8 and TRBJ1-2; unclear D gene. V lost 4 bases and J lost 4, with 11 bases in between. The V gene's germline CDR1 is SGHTS and CDR2 YDEGEE. This CDR3 comprises 13 residues. The CDR3 bases are TGTGCCAGCAGCGTAACCGGGTCCTATGGCTACACCTTC. Translated: CASSVTGSYGYTF.

This clone was seen a single time. The chain couples TRBV28 to TRBJ1-5; the D is unclear. The germline V and J ends were trimmed by 10 bases and 0 bases, with 22 bases remaining between them. CDR3 length: 17 amino acids. Germline values: CDR1 MDHEN, CDR2 SYDVKM. The CDR3 nucleotides read TGTGCCACCATCCCGGTACAGAGTCTGTATAGCAATCAGCCCCAGCATTTT. Encoded protein: CATIPVQSLYSNQPQHF. Variable domain in full (rest from reference TRBV28 and TRBJ1-5): DVKVTQSSRYLVKRTGEKVFLECVQDMDHENMFWYRQDPGLGLRLIYFSYDVKMKEKGDIPEGYSVSREKKERFSLILESASTNQTSMYLCATIPVQSLYSNQPQHFGDGTRLSIL.

The chain recombines TRBV27 with TRBJ1-2; D might be TRBD1 (6 bases). Trimming left V 2 bases short and J 2 bases short, with 12 bases between. The CDR3 runs 15 residues. CDR1 is MNHEY, CDR2 SMNVEV, per germline (reference sequence). CDR3 sequence reads: CASSLQGHLNYGYTF. CDR3 DNA sequence: TGTGCCAGCAGTTTACAGGGGCACCTCAACTATGGCTACACCTTC.

The V and J genes are TRBV30 and TRBJ1-3; 7 bases are a match to TRBD1. V gave up 1 base and J gave up 0 bases; unmatched junction bases: 6. Germline-derived CDR1 and CDR2 are GTSNPN and SVGIG (reference sequence). This CDR3 is 16 amino acids long. CDR3 sequence: CAWSAGQASSGNTIYF. The CDR3 region has the DNA TGTGCCTGGAGTGCCGGACAGGCCAGCTCTGGAAACACCATATATTTT.